The clone carrying this T cell receptor beta chain was counted only a few times. Sequencing used cDNA as its template, made by extracting RNA and reverse transcribing it. Clones were sequenced by immunoSEQ multiplex PCR, and TCRdb holds only the in-frame ones, with some missing. The repertoire includes 150,000 to 200,000 clones, over 55% of them detected once, and 1% sits in the top ten. This entry comes from a study of CD8+ T cells in alopecia areata. Noted treatment: oral pan-JAK inhibitor, 5-10 mg twice daily. The clonotype was recovered from a human donor with alopecia areata. Source: CD4+ T cells sorted from blood, taken at week 24, from a patient treated with tofacitinib.

Written as DNA, the CDR3 is TGTGCCAGCAGCGTGGGACAGGGGGTGAGTAATTCACCCCTCCACTTT. The encoded protein is CASSVGQGVSNSPLHF. This rearrangement joins TRBV9 to TRBJ1-6, with 11 bases fitting TRBD1. The V gene's germline CDR1 is SGDLS and CDR2 YYNGEE. The CDR3 is 16 amino acids. Trimming at V came to 2 bases and at J to 6 bases, leaving 4 bases not matched to a gene. Looking up the rest from reference TRBV9 and TRBJ1-6 gives the full variable domain: DSGVTQTPKHLITATGQRVTLRCSPRSGDLSVYWYQQSLDQGLQFLIQYYNGEERAKGNILERFSAQQFPDLHSELNLSSLELGDSALYFCASSVGQGVSNSPLHFGNGTRLTVT.